This T cell receptor beta chain was profiled in a study of neurological immune-mediated disorders (dated by TCRdb to between 2018 and 2020). About the investigation overall: Peripheral blood TCR-beta repertoires from patients with HTLV-I-associated myelopathy (HAM/TSP), patients with multiple sclerosis, and healthy controls were compared in the study using UMI-based sequencing. Alongside PBMC samples, the set of about 97 TCR-beta libraries contained longitudinal samples, technical triplicates, and paired CD4+ and CD8+ T-cell subsets that had been sorted. Longitudinal HAM/TSP donors and healthy donors each had 3 time-points at intervals of about 3-45 months. The cohort was made up of 68 subjects, consisting of about 15 HAM/TSP patients, around 35 multiple sclerosis patients and 20 healthy controls.

On the study overall, not on this receptor specifically: TCR clonal expansion was highest in HAM/TSP patients and lowest in MS patients, with MS patients falling below even healthy controls. Expanded clones from different subjects shared no identical CDR3 amino acid sequences, which suggests that TCR-beta repertoires were private in all groups.

cDNA synthesis used template-switch 5'RACE with a primer carrying a 10-nucleotide random unique molecular identifier tagging each TCR transcript. Every sequencing run covered 15-18 subjects and yielded more than 160 million TCR-beta sequences. The RNeasy kit was used for extraction of total RNA. The KAPA Real-time Library Amplification kit was used to amplify TCR-beta VDJ regions with primers for the TCR constant region and the 5'RACE anchor. A first PCR added sample indexes and Illumina adaptors, after which a second PCR increased the library yield. After purification with Ampure beads, the TCR product of roughly 650 bp was size-selected on a 2% E-gel SizeSelection system. Before pooling, library quality was checked on a Bioanalyzer, concentration was measured with Qubit, and libraries were quantified with the Kapa Library Quantification kit. Paired-end 2 x 150 bp sequencing of the libraries was performed on an Illumina HiSeq 2500. To increase sequence diversity, roughly 24-31% phiX was spiked into each library pool. On the authors' methods: The quality-filtered reads were processed with the UMI-based MiGEC pipeline, whose error correction step removed more than 80% of the raw TCR sequences. VDJ genes were aligned to IMGT germline references, and clonotypes were defined by unique CDR3 amino acid sequence plus V-J genes. Clonal expansion, Shannon diversity and CDR3 relatedness were evaluated with VDJtools (CalcPairwiseDistances, ClusterSamples), while phylogenetic trees were built in CLCbio workbench. Expanded clones were defined as having at least 8 unique UMIs, based on coefficient-of-variation modelling across technical triplicates. TCRdb handled the public reads itself, with Q25 trimming in fastp and clone calling in MiXCR, and kept productive beta chains. CDR3 protein sequences are deduplicated, and each keeps its most common genes and DNA. Here the V and J calls rest on TCRdb's processing, not on the authors' analysis. This sample holds some 49,000 distinct CDR3 sequences; 9% to 10% were observed only once. Clones ranked in the top ten supply roughly 1.6% of the sample.

Explained via the paper, the time point label denotes: longitudinal time-point 1 (baseline). The healthy controls were volunteers from blood banks in Maryland, USA. Unsorted PBMC libraries were generated from 2 million PBMCs stored in RNAlater at -80 °C until RNA extraction. PBMCs were separated from peripheral blood using Ficoll-Hypaque density gradient centrifugation and then cryopreserved in liquid nitrogen. Germline trimming: 6 bases from V, 3 bases from J; junction bases outside gene matches: 4. The CDR3 starts with the cysteine, ends with the phenylalanine, and has 14 residues. The retained sequence is limited to the CDR3, 42 bases, with the frame set at the first base. The germline V gene provides CDR1 MRHNA and CDR2 SNTAGT. This clonotype came up many times. Its antigen remains undetermined. No base-level quality is on record; no much larger clone is a single base apart.

Sequencing was carried out using PBMCs. This clonotype was obtained from a woman in her thirties or forties in good health. The sequence joins TRBV6-4 to TRBJ2-1; 8 of the junction bases match TRBD1. The DNA reads as follows: TGTGCCAGCAGGGGAGACAGGGGCTACAATGAGCAGTTCTTC. This translates into CASRGDRGYNEQFF.